This T cell receptor beta chain derives from a study of T cells after posttransplantation cyclophosphamide. Clones were read by immunoSEQ multiplex PCR, and TCRdb kept only the in-frame ones, dropping some. The sample has 9,500 to 15,000 clones, approximately 80% seen once. As concerns this clone: Its target is unknown.

Controls had myeloablative marrow grafts with methotrexate and calcineurin inhibitor, sampled at 1 year. Study conclusions and caveats: Donor CD8+ memory clones often dominated recipient blood repertoires at later times. After PTCy, TRB diversity resembled that of CNI/methotrexate controls.

CDR3 length equals 14 residues. CDR1 SNHLY and CDR2 FYNNEI come from the germline V gene. The trim removed 8 bases at V and 1 base at J, leaving 6 bases unmatched. Source: PBMCs, taken roughly 370 days after allogeneic stem cell transplant with calcineurin inhibitor and methotrexate. The clonotype comes from a young adult male patient who received an allogeneic stem cell transplant from an unrelated donor, was CMV-positive, and had acute GVHD only. Some T cells may be the graft donor's. This chain uses TRBV2 with TRBJ2-3; the match to TRBD2 covers 7 bases. Here the CDR3 reads CASGSLAGTDTQYF. Here the CDR3 DNA reads TGTGCCAGCGGAAGCCTAGCGGGCACAGATACGCAGTATTTT.